This T cell receptor (beta chain) emerged from a study of cytomegalovirus exposure and HLA in healthy donors. The PCR used 60 Vbeta and 13 Jbeta primers. Original methodology: Around 80 million unique TCR beta chains, some 10 million of them shared, were counted by a later analysis. Here immunoSEQ multiplex PCR was the method, and the copy in TCRdb shows in-frame clones only, minus some. V and J calls and clone size come straight from that table; D and trimming were deduced from the DNA. The sample totals about 140,000 clones. The sequence derives from a woman younger than 35 in good health and CMV-seronegative. Sequencing input: PBMCs.

The CDR3 sequence is CASSQGLANSYEQYF. The CDR3 region has the DNA TGTGCCAGCAGCCAGGGACTAGCGAACTCCTACGAGCAGTACTTC. The chain employs TRBV14 and TRBJ2-7; 10 bases fit TRBD2. J lost 0 bases, V lost 3 bases, and 2 bases had no gene match. From germline, CDR1 is SGHDN and CDR2 FVKESK. The CDR3 is 15 amino acids.